Included here is one T cell receptor (beta chain) sequence, with context. The antigen it binds to is not known. No base quality information exists; no much larger clone differs at one position. The donors were healthy, HIV-negative adults who had no recently reported acute infections or vaccinations. Only Caucasian adults living in Nashville, Tennessee, USA were represented among the donors. CD4+ T cells were enriched by magnetic negative selection, after which naive cells were positively selected on CD45RA and the negative fraction was taken as the memory subset. Blood was collected by leukapheresis, and PBMCs were isolated by Ficoll-Histopaque density gradient centrifugation and then cryopreserved in liquid nitrogen vapor phase. Analytical flow cytometry was used to check the purity and quantity of each magnetically sorted T cell population. Genomic DNA was isolated from each sorted fraction and quantified by UV absorbance on a Nanodrop 2000c.

Cut back by 2 bases and 2 bases, the V and J ends lie 7 bases apart. The CDR1 and CDR2 encoded by the germline V gene are SGHVS and FNYEAQ. The CDR3 goes from the cysteine to the phenylalanine over 13 residues. Solely the CDR3 DNA is kept, with 39 bases framed from the first base. The data derive from a study of shared clonotypes between healthy human individuals (dated by TCRdb to 2018 to 2021). Notes on the research overall: Two women and three men aged 18 to 49 years were included in the cohort. To increase sequencing depth and limit assay-specific biases, TCR repertoire library preparation and sequencing were carried out by different laboratories using diverse techniques. Per donor, leukapheresis produced somewhere between about 0.9 and 9.5 billion PBMCs. For each donor, CD4 naive and CD4 memory were each run on three plates, CD8 naive on two plates, and CD8 memory on one plate. The study deeply sequenced blood TCR repertoires of about 5 healthy adults to estimate repertoire size and the extent of clonotype sharing between individuals. The investigation overall reported the following: Estimated clonotype richness was generally larger for naive than for memory subsets. Sharing across four donors was observed for approximately 4.6% of naive CD4, 3% to 3.5% of naive CD8, 2.3% of memory CD4, and about 0.4% of memory CD8 clonotypes. The genetic and exposure-history diversity represented was limited by the small number of donors. Higher generation probabilities were observed for clonotypes shared by all four sorted-subset donors than for non-shared clonotypes. Pairwise subsampling indicated that sequencing depth was expected to affect the degree of clonotype sharing among donors. Incomplete sequencing was indicated by rarefaction of sorted-subset datasets, despite the large sequencing depth. Only blood was sampled, and tissue TCR repertoires likely differ from those in blood.

TCR CDR3 regions were amplified from genomic DNA by multiplex PCR using the deep immunoSEQ assay. For each cell subset, the extracted genomic DNA was distributed evenly across all wells of several immunoSEQ 96-well plates, and each plate served as one replicate. For sorted subsets, each replicate PCR was loaded with roughly 200 ng genomic DNA, equivalent to about 33,000 T cell genomes. Purified libraries were measured with a Qubit 3.0 fluorometer, size-checked on a Bioanalyzer 2100, and measured again with the KAPA Library Quantification kit. Each immunoSEQ 96-well plate was sequenced on its own single-read 150-cycle Illumina NextSeq 550 flow cell. The original methods were these. Because only junctional sequences without quality scores were contained in the immunoSEQ output, filtering matching that applied to full-length reads could not be performed. Sequences were annotated with PyIR, a Python wrapper for IgBLAST v1.9, using IMGT germline references to assign V/J genes and CDR3. Reads were removed for weak V/J assignments (E-value above 1e-6), missing CDR3, stop codons, out-of-frame junctions, or ambiguous translated residues. A V3J clonotype was defined by an identical inferred V gene, J gene, and CDR3 amino acid sequence. Percentage overlap between repertoires was calculated by dividing the number of shared unique clonotypes by the size of the smaller repertoire. Three approaches were used to assess repertoire richness: RTK rarefaction, the Chao1 estimator, and Recon v2.1 estimates of unobserved clonotypes. For all TCRbeta clonotypes obtained by the gDNA method from a few donors, generation probabilities were computed with OLGA. The source is immuneACCESS, and TCRdb retained only in-frame sequences with V and J called. Part of the clones is not carried over; for the studies checked, unresolved V genes explain less than half of this, and the remainder is unexplained. V and J calls and clone size are given by that table; D and trimming were obtained from the DNA. The sample yields roughly 1,500,000 clones; 95% to 99% were counted once. The ten biggest clones cover about 0.45% of the sample.

Rearrangement joined TRBV7-6 to TRBJ2-7; too little of a D gene remains to name it. The clonotype comes from a man younger than 40 in good health. Sequenced input: naive CD4+ T cells sorted from blood. This specimen's cell subset or site label, per the study, means: CD45RA+ positively selected. The sequence in DNA is TGTGCCAGCAGCTTAAGAGTAACCTACGAGCAGTACTTC. Its amino acids are CASSLRVTYEQYF.